This T cell receptor (beta chain) appears in the sequencing data of a study of shared clonotypes between healthy human individuals. Study at large: Plates per donor: three CD4 naive, three CD4 memory, two CD8 naive, one CD8 memory. Study-wide results and limits: Deeper or shallower sequencing was expected to change how clonotypes are shared among donors. Relative to their counterparts shared across all four donors, non-shared clonotypes exhibited diminished generation probabilities.

Into CD45RA+ naive and CD45RA-negative memory subsets, the CD4+ cells were split. Using immunoSEQ multiplex PCR, the repertoire was profiled, and TCRdb retains in-frame clones only, with some absent. This table holds about 2.4 million clones, under 95% found once. The trim removed 4 bases at V and 6 bases at J, leaving 10 bases unmatched. The CDR3 loop spans 14 amino acids. Germline V gene lookup returns CDR1 SQVTM and CDR2 ANQGSEA. Points on this clone: Its antigen is currently unknown.

This chain links TRBV29-1 with TRBJ1-2, with 8 bases lining up with TRBD1. This receptor was obtained from a young man in good health. Some clones in this sample may be carry-over from other donors' samples. The source material was naive CD4+ T cells from PBMCs. Subset meaning: CD45RA+ positively selected. Here the CDR3 reads CSVVRTGLEDGYTF. Here the CDR3 DNA reads TGCAGCGTTGTCAGGACAGGGTTGGAGGATGGCTACACCTTC.